The 18 T cell receptor beta chains in this list originate from one sample, sequenced in a study of T cells in localized non-small cell lung cancer. TCRdb's copy holds only in-frame clones and misses some; the assay was immunoSEQ multiplex PCR. Of fewer than 50,000 clones in the sample, roughly 80% were seen once. Specimen: PBMCs, collected before any cancer treatment. These receptors all stem from a man aged 35 to 69 with stage II lung adenocarcinoma.

The rearrangement joins TRBV11-3 to TRBJ2-7; 7 nucleotides line up with TRBD1. The V gene end was trimmed by 0 bases and the J gene end by 3 bases; junction bases not matched to a gene: 2. Germline lookup yields CDR1 SGHNT and CDR2 YENEEA. CDR3 length equals 14 residues. The CDR3 DNA reads as TGTGCCAGCAGCTTAGATCGGGACAGCTACGAGCAGTACTTC. It yields the protein CASSLDRDSYEQYF.

This clone appeared a few times. This chain links TRBV4-2 with TRBJ1-4; D ambiguous. This CDR3 is built from 14 residues. Per the germline V gene, CDR1 is LGHNA and CDR2 is YNFKEQ. Trimming took off 3 bases at V and 8 bases at J, with 13 bases between the two ends. The CDR3 nucleotides are TGTGCCAGCAGCCAGGCGGGGTTAGACGAAAAACTGTTTTTT. Amino acids: CASSQAGLDEKLFF.

The chain links TRBV7-3 to TRBJ2-2; 9 bases line up with TRBD1. The V gene's germline CDR1 is SGHTA and CDR2 FQGTGA. This CDR3 comprises 14 residues. V shed 5 bases, J shed 8 bases, and the junction held 6 bases outside the gene matches. The CDR3 spells CASSLGQGKGELFF. DNA of the CDR3: TGTGCCAGCAGCCTTGGACAGGGGAAAGGGGAGCTGTTTTTT.

This clone occurred a few times. This chain joins TRBV28 and TRBJ2-1; TRBD2 agrees at 10 bases. V was pared by 2 bases and J by 7 bases, with 5 bases of the junction left unmatched. The CDR3 has 15 amino acids. Germline V gene sequence: CDR1 MDHEN, CDR2 SYDVKM. The CDR3 sequence: CASSLRLAGDNEQFF. The DNA of the CDR3 is TGTGCCAGCAGTTTAAGGCTAGCGGGGGATAATGAGCAGTTCTTC.

About this clone itself: One end of the junction fails to match germline, which may point to a read error. This same CDR3 is encoded by further DNA sequences in the sample. The chain carries TRBV5-8 and TRBJ2-7; a possible D gene is TRBD2 (7 bases). Germline V gene lookup returns CDR1 SGHTS and CDR2 YDEGEE. The CDR3 consists of 16 residues. CDR3 bases: TGTGCCAGCAACGTGAAGGGGAGGGGGAAAGGCTACGAGCAGTACTTT. This translates into CASNVKGRGKGYEQYF. Complete variable domain (other parts from reference TRBV5-8 and TRBJ2-7): EAGVTQSPTHLIKTRGQQATLRCSPISGHTSVYWYQQALGLGLQFLLWYDEGEERNRGNFPPRFSGRQFPNYSSELNVNALELEDSALYLCASNVKGRGKGYEQYFGPGTRLTVT.

The CDR3 DNA reads as TGTGCCAGCAGCCTATATACAGGGTCTGGAAACACCATATATTTT. Translated: CASSLYTGSGNTIYF. The chain carries TRBV27 and TRBJ1-3; possible D gene TRBD1, 6 bases. The CDR3 sequence is 15 residues long. Trimming removed 6 bases from V and 1 base from J, with 13 bases in between. Germline CDR1 reads MNHEY; CDR2 reads SMNVEV (reference sequence).

This chain uses TRBV6-6 with TRBJ2-5, with 7 nucleotides matching TRBD2. Germline-derived CDR1 and CDR2 are MNHNY and SVGAGI (reference sequence). The J segment lost 2 bases and the V segment lost 8 bases, leaving 8 bases of the junction unmatched. CDR3 length: 14 amino acids. The CDR3 DNA reads as TGTGCCAGCTCTCAGGTGGGGGGGCAAGAGACCCAGTACTTC. It codes for CASSQVGGQETQYF.

This rearrangement joins TRBV30 to TRBJ1-5, with D possibly TRBD1 on 6 matching bases. The CDR3 has 14 amino acids. V lost 2 bases to trimming and J lost 2 bases, with 10 bases between them. CDR1 GTSNPN and CDR2 SVGIG come from the germline V gene (reference sequence). The CDR3 sequence: CAWSRDNGNQPQHF. DNA of the CDR3: TGTGCCTGGAGTCGGGACAACGGCAATCAGCCCCAGCATTTT.

A note on this clone: Its ends do not fully match the called genes, so a read error is possible. This rearrangement joins TRBV29-1 to TRBJ2-1, with 8 nucleotides matching TRBD2. The CDR3 loop spans 14 amino acids. Germline V lookup: CDR1 SQVTM, CDR2 ANQGSEA. The DNA of the CDR3 is TGCAGCGTAGGTACTAGCGGCACCTACAATGGGCAGTTCTTC. Amino acids: CSVGTSGTYNGQFF.

The chain couples TRBV7-9 to TRBJ2-3, with 9 bases that match TRBD1. The CDR3 has 16 residues. Germline assignment: CDR1 SEHNR and CDR2 FQNEAQ (reference sequence). With 4 bases clipped from V and 4 bases from J, the junction kept 9 bases outside the gene matches. DNA for the CDR3: TGTGCCAGCAGCTCCCTAGACAGGGGGTCGGCAGATACGCAGTATTTT. Translating gives CASSSLDRGSADTQYF. Using reference TRBV7-9 and TRBJ2-3 for the parts outside the CDR3, the full variable domain is DTGVSQNPRHKITKRGQNVTFRCDPISEHNRLYWYRQTLGQGPEFLTYFQNEAQLEKSRLLSDRFSAERPKGSFSTLEIQRTEQGDSAMYLCASSSLDRGSADTQYFGPGTRLTVL.

The V gene is TRBV5-4, the J gene TRBJ2-1, with D perhaps TRBD1 (5 bases). The CDR3 runs to 12 residues. Germline V gene lookup returns CDR1 SGHNT and CDR2 YYREEE (reference sequence). The V end lost 4 bases, the J end lost 8 bases, and 10 bases lay between the germline ends. CDR3 loop: CASSPLGDEQFF. In DNA, the CDR3 is TGTGCCAGCAGCCCTTTAGGGGATGAGCAGTTCTTC.

V is TRBV10-2 and J is TRBJ2-1; possible D gene TRBD1, 5 bases. Germline V gives CDR1 WSHSY, CDR2 SAAADI. Trimming left V 1 base short and J 9 bases short, with 19 bases between. The CDR3 consists of 16 residues. The CDR3 reads CASSEWGTGFSGEQFF. DNA for the CDR3: TGCGCCAGCAGTGAGTGGGGAACAGGCTTTTCGGGTGAGCAGTTCTTC.

The chain is built from TRBV5-1 and TRBJ2-6; D might be TRBD2 (7 bases). The V gene's germline CDR1 is SGHRS and CDR2 YFSETQ. The V end lost 0 bases, the J end lost 4 bases, and 17 bases lay between the germline ends. This CDR3 spans 18 amino acids. Here the CDR3 reads CASSLEPRGGAGANVLTF. CDR3 nucleotides: TGCGCCAGCAGCTTGGAACCTCGCGGGGGCGCAGGGGCCAACGTCCTGACTTTC.

The rearrangement links TRBV29-1 to TRBJ2-3; D might be TRBD2 (5 bases). Trimming took 6 bases from V and 5 from J, leaving 9 bases between them. Per the germline V gene, CDR1 is SQVTM and CDR2 is ANQGSEA. The CDR3 has 11 amino acids. The CDR3 sequence is CSVGGGDTQYF. The CDR3, as DNA: TGCAGCGTGGGCGGAGGAGATACGCAGTATTTT.

The chain combines TRBV11-2 with TRBJ1-1; 9 nucleotides agree with TRBD1. The CDR3 contains 14 residues. J was trimmed by 4 bases and V by 4 bases; bases with no gene match: 4. Looked up from germline, CDR1 is SGHAT and CDR2 is FQNNGV. CDR3 residues: CASSWDRDGTEAFF. The CDR3, as DNA: TGTGCCAGCAGCTGGGACAGGGACGGCACTGAAGCTTTCTTT.

The J gene is TRBJ2-1, the V gene TRBV2, with D possibly being TRBD2 (6 bases). Germline values: CDR1 SNHLY, CDR2 FYNNEI. The CDR3 is 15 amino acids. With 8 bases removed from V and 3 bases from J, the gap between germline ends came to 17 bases. CDR3 DNA sequence: TGTGCCAGCGTCGGGGGAGAGACGTTCTACAATGAGCAGTTCTTC. Translating it yields CASVGGETFYNEQFF.

V gene TRBV6-5 combines with J gene TRBJ2-7, with D possibly being TRBD1 (6 bases). Germline V gene data show CDR1 as MNHEY and CDR2 as SVGAGI. The V and J ends lost 4 bases and 5 bases respectively, with 12 bases between them. The CDR3 has 13 residues. CDR3 nucleotide sequence: TGTGCCAGCAGTTTAATACAGGGCCACGAGCAGTACTTC. Protein product: CASSLIQGHEQYF.

By sample share, this clone is medium-sized. This rearrangement joins TRBV19 to TRBJ1-5, with D tentatively TRBD1 (5 bases). CDR3 length equals 15 residues. Germline V gene lookup returns CDR1 LNHDA and CDR2 SQIVND (reference sequence). V shed 6 bases and J shed 0 bases, with 12 bases lying between them. The CDR3 region is CASRITGDSNQPQHF. The CDR3 region has the DNA TGTGCCAGTAGGATAACGGGGGATAGCAATCAGCCCCAGCATTTT.